This TCR beta chain was documented in a study of identical twins. Study results and limitations: Conclusions were based on cross-sectional statistical analysis, without following the same donors.

This clonotype occurred a few times. Its specificity is unknown. TCRdb reprocessed the 5' RACE reads via MiXCR and lists one record per CDR3 protein. The data contain about 900,000 distinct CDR3 sequences, approximately 13% of them singletons. A further study also used this sample, focusing on yellow fever vaccine responses in identical twins.

Sequencing used PBMCs. The sequence was collected from a young woman in good health.

This CDR3 is CSARTGTTSGNTIYF. CDR3 nucleotides: TGCAGTGCAAGGACAGGCACGACCTCTGGAAACACCATATATTTT. This chain connects TRBV20-1 to TRBJ1-3, with 7 bases identical to TRBD1. Germline V CDR1 and CDR2: DFQATT, SNEGSKA (reference sequence). The CDR3 consists of 15 residues. Unmatched junction bases numbered 8, after V lost 6 bases and J lost 0 bases.